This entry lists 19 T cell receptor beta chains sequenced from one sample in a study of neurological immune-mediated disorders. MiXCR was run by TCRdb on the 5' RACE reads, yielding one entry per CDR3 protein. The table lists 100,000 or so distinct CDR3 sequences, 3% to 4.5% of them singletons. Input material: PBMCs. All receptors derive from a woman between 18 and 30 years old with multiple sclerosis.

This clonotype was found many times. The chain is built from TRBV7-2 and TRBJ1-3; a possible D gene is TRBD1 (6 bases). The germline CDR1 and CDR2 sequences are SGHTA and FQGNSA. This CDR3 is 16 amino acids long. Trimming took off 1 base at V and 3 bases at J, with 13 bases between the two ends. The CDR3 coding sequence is TGTGCCAGCAGCTTAGGGCCCACAGGGAATGGAAACACCATATATTTT. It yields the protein CASSLGPTGNGNTIYF.

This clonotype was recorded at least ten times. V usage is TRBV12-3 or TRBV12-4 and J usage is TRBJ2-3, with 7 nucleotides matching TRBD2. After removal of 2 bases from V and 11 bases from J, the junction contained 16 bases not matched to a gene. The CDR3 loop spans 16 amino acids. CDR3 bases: TGTGCCAGCAGTTTATTAGGGACTACATACCCCCAGAGGCAGTATTTT. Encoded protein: CASSLLGTTYPQRQYF.

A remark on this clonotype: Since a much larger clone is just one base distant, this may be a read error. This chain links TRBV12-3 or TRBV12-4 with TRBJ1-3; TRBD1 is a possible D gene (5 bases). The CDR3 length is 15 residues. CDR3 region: CVSSPGEGYGNTIYF. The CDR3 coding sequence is TGTGTCAGCAGCCCCGGGGAGGGGTACGGAAACACCATATATTTT.

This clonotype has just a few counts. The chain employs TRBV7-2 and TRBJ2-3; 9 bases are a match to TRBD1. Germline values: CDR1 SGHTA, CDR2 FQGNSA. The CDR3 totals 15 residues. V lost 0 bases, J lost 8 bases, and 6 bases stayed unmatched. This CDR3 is CASSLAGTGQGTQYF. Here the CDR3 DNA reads TGTGCCAGCAGCTTAGCGGGAACGGGACAGGGTACGCAGTATTTT.

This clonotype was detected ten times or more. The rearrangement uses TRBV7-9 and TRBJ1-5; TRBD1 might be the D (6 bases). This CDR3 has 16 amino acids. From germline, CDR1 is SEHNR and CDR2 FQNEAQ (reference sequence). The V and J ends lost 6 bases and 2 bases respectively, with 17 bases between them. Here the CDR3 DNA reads TGTGCCAGCAGTCCAGGACAGACCTATGGCAATCAGCCCCAGCATTTT. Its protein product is CASSPGQTYGNQPQHF.

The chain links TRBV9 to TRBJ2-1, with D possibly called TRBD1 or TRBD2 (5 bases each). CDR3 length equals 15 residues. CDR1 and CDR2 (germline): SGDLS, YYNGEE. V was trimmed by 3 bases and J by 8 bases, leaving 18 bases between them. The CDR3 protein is CASSARWDARHEQFF. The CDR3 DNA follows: TGTGCCAGCAGCGCAAGATGGGACGCTCGCCATGAGCAGTTCTTC. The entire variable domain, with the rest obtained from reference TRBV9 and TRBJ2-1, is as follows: DSGVTQTPKHLITATGQRVTLRCSPRSGDLSVYWYQQSLDQGLQFLIQYYNGEERAKGNILERFSAQQFPDLHSELNLSSLELGDSALYFCASSARWDARHEQFFGPGTRLTVL.

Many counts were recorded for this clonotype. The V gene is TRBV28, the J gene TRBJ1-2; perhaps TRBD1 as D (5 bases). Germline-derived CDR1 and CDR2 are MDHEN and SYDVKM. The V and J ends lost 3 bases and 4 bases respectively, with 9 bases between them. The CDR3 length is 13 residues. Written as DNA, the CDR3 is TGTGCCAGCAGTTTTCAGGGCGCCTATGGCTACACCTTC. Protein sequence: CASSFQGAYGYTF.

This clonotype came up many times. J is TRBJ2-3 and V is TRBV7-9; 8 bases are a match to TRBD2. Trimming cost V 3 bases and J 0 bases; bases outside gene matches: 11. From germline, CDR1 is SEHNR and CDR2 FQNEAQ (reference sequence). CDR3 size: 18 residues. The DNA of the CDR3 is TGTGCCAGCAGCTTCTTAGCGGGACCCACCCTTAGCACAGATACGCAGTATTTT. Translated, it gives CASSFLAGPTLSTDTQYF.

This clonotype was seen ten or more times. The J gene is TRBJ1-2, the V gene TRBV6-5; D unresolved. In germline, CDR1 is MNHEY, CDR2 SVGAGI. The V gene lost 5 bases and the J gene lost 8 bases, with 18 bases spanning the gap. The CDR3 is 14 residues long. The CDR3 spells CASSLGSTQAGYTF. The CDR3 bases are TGTGCCAGCAGTCTGGGGTCCACCCAGGCGGGCTACACCTTC.

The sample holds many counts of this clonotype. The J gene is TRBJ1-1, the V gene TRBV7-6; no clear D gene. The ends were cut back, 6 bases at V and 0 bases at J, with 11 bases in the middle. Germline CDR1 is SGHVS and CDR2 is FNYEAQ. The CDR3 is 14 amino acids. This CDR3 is CASSISLMNTEAFF. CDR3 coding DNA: TGTGCCAGCAGTATTAGCCTCATGAACACTGAAGCTTTCTTT. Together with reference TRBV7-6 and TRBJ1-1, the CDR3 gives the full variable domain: GAGVSQSPRYKVTKRGQDVALRCDPISGHVSLYWYRQALGQGPEFLTYFNYEAQQDKSGLPNDRFSAERPEGSISTLTIQRTEQRDSAMYRCASSISLMNTEAFFGQGTRLTVV.

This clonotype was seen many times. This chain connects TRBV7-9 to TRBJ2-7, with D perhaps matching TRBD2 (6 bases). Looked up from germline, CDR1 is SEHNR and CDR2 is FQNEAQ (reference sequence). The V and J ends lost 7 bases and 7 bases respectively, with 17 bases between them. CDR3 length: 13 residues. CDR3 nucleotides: TGTGCCAGCAACCGGGACTTGATGTGGGAGCAGTACTTC. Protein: CASNRDLMWEQYF.

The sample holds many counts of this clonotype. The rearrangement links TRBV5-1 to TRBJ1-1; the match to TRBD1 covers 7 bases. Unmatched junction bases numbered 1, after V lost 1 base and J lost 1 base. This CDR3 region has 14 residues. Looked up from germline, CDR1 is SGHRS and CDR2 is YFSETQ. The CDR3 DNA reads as TGCGCCAGCAGCTTGACAGGGGAGAACACTGAAGCTTTCTTT. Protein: CASSLTGENTEAFF.

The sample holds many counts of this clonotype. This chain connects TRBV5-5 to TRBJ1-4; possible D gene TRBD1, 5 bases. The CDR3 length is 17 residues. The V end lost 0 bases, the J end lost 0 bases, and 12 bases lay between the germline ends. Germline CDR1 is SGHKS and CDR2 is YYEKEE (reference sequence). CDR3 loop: CASSLVGRAATNEKLFF. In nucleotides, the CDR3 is TGTGCCAGCAGCTTGGTGGGACGGGCAGCAACTAATGAAAAACTGTTTTTT.

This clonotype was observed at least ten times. The CDR3 here is CASSSDRSYGYTF. Written as DNA, the CDR3 is TGTGCCAGCAGTTCAGACAGATCCTATGGCTACACCTTC. The J gene is TRBJ1-2, the V gene TRBV6-6, with D possibly matching TRBD1 (5 bases). The ends were cut back, 4 bases at V and 4 bases at J, with 10 bases in the middle. The length of the CDR3 is 13 residues. Germline assignment: CDR1 MNHNY and CDR2 SVGAGI (reference sequence).

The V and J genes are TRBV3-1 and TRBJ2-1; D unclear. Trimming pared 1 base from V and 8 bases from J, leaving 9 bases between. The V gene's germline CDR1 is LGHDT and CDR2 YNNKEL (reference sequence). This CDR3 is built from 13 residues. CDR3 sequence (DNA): TGTGCCAGCAGCCAAGGGCGTCTACATGAGCAGTTCTTC. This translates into CASSQGRLHEQFF.

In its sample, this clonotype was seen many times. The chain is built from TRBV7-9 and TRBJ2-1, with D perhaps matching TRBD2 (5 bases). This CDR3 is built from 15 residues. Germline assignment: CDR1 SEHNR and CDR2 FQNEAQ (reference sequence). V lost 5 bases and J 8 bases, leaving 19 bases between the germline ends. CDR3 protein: CASSLPRRGRDEQFF. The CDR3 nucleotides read TGTGCCAGCAGCCTCCCCCGCCGGGGTAGGGATGAGCAGTTCTTC.

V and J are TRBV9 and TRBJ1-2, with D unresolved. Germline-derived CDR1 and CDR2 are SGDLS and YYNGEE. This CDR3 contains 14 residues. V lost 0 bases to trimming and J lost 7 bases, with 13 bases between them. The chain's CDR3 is CASSVGSGLTGYTF. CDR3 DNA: TGTGCCAGCAGCGTAGGGAGCGGCCTTACTGGCTACACCTTC.

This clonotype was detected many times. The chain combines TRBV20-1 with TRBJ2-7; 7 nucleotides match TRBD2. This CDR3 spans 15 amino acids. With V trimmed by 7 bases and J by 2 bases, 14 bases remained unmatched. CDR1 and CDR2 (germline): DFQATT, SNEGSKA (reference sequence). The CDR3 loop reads CSVSVGVAGTYEQYF. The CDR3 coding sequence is TGCAGTGTTTCTGTCGGGGTAGCGGGTACCTACGAGCAGTACTTC.

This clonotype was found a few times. CDR3 in DNA: TGTGCCAGCAGCAAAGGCGTACTAACCTACAATGAGCAGTTCTTC. This codes for CASSKGVLTYNEQFF. The rearrangement uses TRBV7-8 and TRBJ2-1; D ambiguous. Between the trimmed V and J ends, which lost 5 bases and 2 bases, there was a span of 13 bases. The CDR3 covers 15 residues. Germline V gene data show CDR1 as SGHVS and CDR2 as FQNEAQ.